Listed here are 13 T cell receptor beta chains from one sample, sequenced in a study of human T cells and chemical hapten exposure. TCRdb reprocessed the RACE reads with MiXCR, giving one entry per CDR3 protein. The table records about 350,000 distinct CDR3 sequences, around 6% of them present only once. Time point described: patch test 2, 6 weeks after DPC sensitization. The treatment here: therapeutic diphenylcyclopropenone sensitization with weekly scalp DPC. The source was whole blood, collected in connection with sensitization to the hapten diphenylcyclopropenone (DPC). The receptors originated from a woman aged 18 to 35 with alopecia areata. Some clones in this sample may be carry-over from other donors' samples.

The chain joins TRBV6-2 or TRBV6-3 to TRBJ2-7; D remains ambiguous. This CDR3 spans 14 amino acids. Trimming left V 5 bases short and J 4 bases short, with 15 bases between. Germline CDR1 MNHEY, CDR2 SVGEGT. DNA of the CDR3: TGTGCCAGCAGTCCCTCGTGGGTTTTTTACGAGCAGTACTTC. Encoded protein: CASSPSWVFYEQYF.

This clonotype turned up a few times. The V and J genes are TRBV20-1 and TRBJ1-1; 7 bases line up with TRBD1. This CDR3 comprises 15 residues. V shed 0 bases, J shed 4 bases, and the junction held 8 bases outside the gene matches. The V gene's germline CDR1 is DFQATT and CDR2 SNEGSKA (reference sequence). The CDR3 nucleotides are TGCAGTGCTAGAGATAGCACAGGGGTGAGCACTGAAGCTTTCTTT. Amino acid sequence: CSARDSTGVSTEAFF.

V gene TRBV7-9 combines with J gene TRBJ2-7; perhaps TRBD2 as D (5 bases). The CDR3 contains 18 residues. Germline CDR1 and CDR2: SEHNR and FQNEAQ (reference sequence). V was pared by 4 bases and J by 7 bases, with 29 bases between. The CDR3 sequence is CASSSRRRMDSPPGEQYF. The CDR3 DNA reads TGTGCCAGCAGCTCGAGACGCCGAATGGACTCCCCCCCGGGGGAGCAGTACTTC.

This clonotype appeared many times. V usage is TRBV4-3 and J usage is TRBJ1-6; D remains unclear. Germline loops: CDR1 LGHNA, CDR2 YSLEER. The CDR3 length is 13 residues. V dropped 0 bases and J dropped 10 bases, with 7 bases sitting between them. CDR3 bases: TGCGCCAGCAGCCAAGAAGGAGCCTCACCCCTCCACTTT. This gives the protein CASSQEGASPLHF.

This clonotype was detected a few times. The chain combines TRBV9 with TRBJ1-2; possible D gene TRBD1, 6 bases. The CDR3 loop spans 15 amino acids. Per the germline V gene, CDR1 is SGDLS and CDR2 is YYNGEE. The V gene lost 3 bases and the J gene lost 4 bases, with 16 bases spanning the gap. The CDR3 region has the DNA TGTGCCAGCAGCGACAGGACAGCTAGTCCCTATGGCTACACCTTC. It yields the protein CASSDRTASPYGYTF.

This clonotype was observed many times. V usage is TRBV20-1 and J usage is TRBJ1-5; D is ambiguous. Between the trimmed V and J ends, which lost 3 bases and 6 bases, there was a span of 18 bases. CDR3 length equals 15 residues. The germline V gene has CDR1 DFQATT and CDR2 SNEGSKA (reference sequence). CDR3 protein: CSARRPLSVGQPQHF. Here the CDR3 DNA reads TGCAGTGCTAGGCGGCCCCTTTCCGTCGGTCAGCCCCAGCATTTT.

This clonotype was observed a few times. The chain combines TRBV6-1 with TRBJ1-3; D is ambiguous. Germline V gene data show CDR1 as MNHNS and CDR2 as SASEGT. The CDR3 totals 13 residues. The V end was cut by 8 bases, the J end by 11 bases, with 19 bases between. Here the CDR3 reads CASDTAASPPIYF. DNA for the CDR3: TGTGCCAGCGATACGGCGGCGTCCCCCCCCATATATTTT.

Turning to this clonotype: A read error may produce the germline difference seen at one junction end. This chain uses TRBV7-7 with TRBJ2-5; 12 positions match TRBD2. CDR1 SSHAT and CDR2 FNYEAQ come from the germline V gene (reference sequence). The CDR3 spans 15 residues. As DNA, the CDR3 is TGTGCTAGCACCAGGACTAGCGGGGATCAAGAGACCCAGTACTTC. Amino acid sequence: CASTRTSGDQETQYF. Together with reference TRBV7-7 and TRBJ2-5, the CDR3 gives the full variable domain: GAGVSQSPRYKVTKRGQDVTLRCDPISSHATLYWYQQALGQGPEFLTYFNYEAQPDKSGLPSDRFSAERPEGSISTLTIQRTEQRDSAMYRCASTRTSGDQETQYFGPGTRLLVL.

This clonotype was counted between two and nine times. V usage is TRBV24-1 and J usage is TRBJ2-1; D is undetermined. Germline loops: CDR1 KGHDR, CDR2 SFDVKD. V was trimmed by 0 bases and J by 5 bases, leaving 7 bases between them. This CDR3 is 14 amino acids long. CDR3 sequence reads: CATSDLQENNEQFF. Written as DNA, the CDR3 is TGTGCCACCAGTGATTTGCAGGAAAACAATGAGCAGTTCTTC.

The chain uses TRBV20-1 and TRBJ1-1, with 9 bases aligning to TRBD1. V trimming: 0 bases; J trimming: 5 bases; junction bases outside the gene matches: 7. This CDR3 has 15 residues. In germline, CDR1 is DFQATT, CDR2 SNEGSKA (reference sequence). The CDR3 nucleotides are TGCAGTGCTAGAGACGAGGACAGGGGAGGGACTGAAGCTTTCTTT. Translating gives CSARDEDRGGTEAFF.

The sample holds a few counts of this clonotype. V usage is TRBV11-2 and J usage is TRBJ2-5; no clear D gene. From germline, CDR1 is SGHAT and CDR2 FQNNGV. This CDR3 is built from 17 residues. V lost 2 bases, J lost 2 bases, and 18 bases lay in between. The CDR3 loop is CASSLNRRLAKQETQYF. The CDR3 DNA sequence: TGTGCCAGCAGCTTAAACCGTCGGTTGGCTAAACAAGAGACCCAGTACTTC.

CDR3 sequence (DNA): TGTGCCAGCAGTCCCTTCGAGGGGGGGCTCACAGATACGCAGTATTTT. This gives the protein CASSPFEGGLTDTQYF. This chain links TRBV27 with TRBJ2-3; the D gene is possibly TRBD2 (7 bases). This CDR3 has 16 residues. Trimming shortened V by 5 bases and J by 2 bases, and 17 bases separated the two germline ends. Germline assignment: CDR1 MNHEY and CDR2 SMNVEV (reference sequence).

This clonotype has a handful of counts. The genes are TRBV12-3 or TRBV12-4 and TRBJ2-3; weak D call: TRBD1 (6 bases). This CDR3 region has 12 residues. Trimming took 5 bases from V and 6 from J, leaving 9 bases between them. The CDR3 DNA sequence: TGTGCCAGCAGTAGACAGGTGGATACGCAGTATTTT. It yields the protein CASSRQVDTQYF.